These T cell receptor beta chains were read from a single sample in a study of cytomegalovirus exposure and HLA in healthy donors. Method: immunoSEQ multiplex PCR; TCRdb's copy keeps in-frame clones and lacks some. The table lists fewer than 200,000 clones. Sequencing was performed on PBMCs. The receptors derive from a woman in her sixties or seventies in good health and CMV-seronegative. Both conserved end residues are part of each CDR3. A D gene is named only where the DNA matches it firmly.

CDR3 DNA: TGTGCCAGCAGCCGACAGGGTGAGCAAAATTCACCCCTCCACTTT
CDR3 protein: CASSRQGEQNSPLHF
J gene: TRBJ1-6
D gene: TRBD1
V gene: TRBV2

CDR3 DNA: TGTGCAAACAATCTAGGGGTAGGAATCGGGGCCAACGTCCTGACTTTC
CDR3 protein: CANNLGVGIGANVLTF
J gene: TRBJ2-6
D gene: .
V gene: TRBV2

CDR3 DNA: TGTGCCAGCAGTTCAGGGATTAACTATGGCTACACCTTC
CDR3 protein: CASSSGINYGYTF
J gene: TRBJ1-2
D gene: .
V gene: TRBV2

CDR3 DNA: TGTGCCAGCTCCCCGGGGCAGGGGTCTAACACTGAAGCTTTCTTT
CDR3 protein: CASSPGQGSNTEAFF
J gene: TRBJ1-1
D gene: .
V gene: TRBV18

CDR3 DNA: TGCGCCAGCAGCTACCTTGGGACTAGAAATGAGCAGTTCTTC
CDR3 protein: CASSYLGTRNEQFF
J gene: TRBJ2-1
D gene: TRBD2
V gene: TRBV4-1

CDR3 DNA: TGTGCCAGCAGCCACTACGGGGGGCGTTGGAGCACTGAAGCTTTCTTT
CDR3 protein: CASSHYGGRWSTEAFF
J gene: TRBJ1-1
D gene: .
V gene: TRBV14

CDR3 DNA: TGTGCCAGCAGCTTGGGTCCTTCCAATGAGCAGTTCTTC
CDR3 protein: CASSLGPSNEQFF
J gene: TRBJ2-1
D gene: .
V gene: TRBV5-4

CDR3 DNA: TGTGCCACCAGCAGAGAGACAGGCTCAATCTACGAGCAGTACTTC
CDR3 protein: CATSRETGSIYEQYF
J gene: TRBJ2-7
D gene: .
V gene: TRBV15

CDR3 DNA: TGTGCCAGCAGTTCGACACCCATGAACACTGAAGCTTTCTTT
CDR3 protein: CASSSTPMNTEAFF
J gene: TRBJ1-1
D gene: .
V gene: TRBV6-6

CDR3 DNA: TGTGCCAGCAGCTTGGACAGGGGAAATCAGCCCCAGCATTTT
CDR3 protein: CASSLDRGNQPQHF
J gene: TRBJ1-5
D gene: TRBD1
V gene: TRBV5-6

CDR3 DNA: TGTGCCAGCAGCCCAGGGACAGGGCCTGGAAACACCATATATTTT
CDR3 protein: CASSPGTGPGNTIYF
J gene: TRBJ1-3
D gene: TRBD1
V gene: TRBV7-3

CDR3 DNA: TGTGCCAGCAGCTTAGAGAGGCAGGGTGGCGAGACCCAGTACTTC
CDR3 protein: CASSLERQGGETQYF
J gene: TRBJ2-5
D gene: .
V gene: TRBV7-6

CDR3 DNA: TGTGCCAGCAGCCCGGGACAGGGACAGCAGTACTTC
CDR3 protein: CASSPGQGQQYF
J gene: TRBJ2-7
D gene: TRBD1
V gene: TRBV13

CDR3 DNA: TGTGCCAGTAGTATGCTCAGGGCCCGCACAGATACGCAGTATTTT
CDR3 protein: CASSMLRARTDTQYF
J gene: TRBJ2-3
D gene: .
V gene: TRBV19

CDR3 DNA: TGCGCCAGCAGCTTTGGACAGAGCCGGGAGCAGTACTTC
CDR3 protein: CASSFGQSREQYF
J gene: TRBJ2-7
D gene: .
V gene: TRBV5-1

CDR3 DNA: TGTGCCATCAGTGTCACAACATACAATGAGCAGTTCTTC
CDR3 protein: CAISVTTYNEQFF
J gene: TRBJ2-1
D gene: .
V gene: TRBV10-3

CDR3 DNA: TGTGCCAGCCGAACTTCCGGGACAGGGAATTCACCCCTCCACTTT
CDR3 protein: CASRTSGTGNSPLHF
J gene: TRBJ1-6
D gene: TRBD1
V gene: TRBV6-5

CDR3 DNA: TGTGCCAGCAGCTTAGACAGGGACGGTGGCTACACCTTC
CDR3 protein: CASSLDRDGGYTF
J gene: TRBJ1-2
D gene: .
V gene: TRBV7-2

CDR3 DNA: TGTGCCAGCAGCTATGTGACAGGGGGGTCCTACGAGCAGTACTTC
CDR3 protein: CASSYVTGGSYEQYF
J gene: TRBJ2-7
D gene: TRBD1
V gene: TRBV11-1

CDR3 DNA: TGTGCCAGCAGACTTAGCGGGGGGGCCTCCGGGGAGCTGTTTTTT
CDR3 protein: CASRLSGGASGELFF
J gene: TRBJ2-2
D gene: TRBD2
V gene: TRBV6-5

CDR3 DNA: TGTGCCAGCAGCTTCCCACAGGGTCCAGGCACAACTAATGAAAAACTGTTTTTT
CDR3 protein: CASSFPQGPGTTNEKLFF
J gene: TRBJ1-4
D gene: .
V gene: TRBV7-3

CDR3 DNA: TGTGCCAGCAGCGTAGCGGACAGGCTAGCTAACTATGGCTACACCTTC
CDR3 protein: CASSVADRLANYGYTF
J gene: TRBJ1-2
D gene: TRBD1
V gene: TRBV9

CDR3 DNA: TGTGCCAGCAGCCCTATCGGCGGGAGCTCCTACGAGCAGTACTTC
CDR3 protein: CASSPIGGSSYEQYF
J gene: TRBJ2-7
D gene: TRBD2
V gene: TRBV11-2

CDR3 DNA: TGTGCCAGCAGACCCCCGGGACAGGGGAACGAGCAGTACTTC
CDR3 protein: CASRPPGQGNEQYF
J gene: TRBJ2-7
D gene: TRBD1
V gene: TRBV6-1

CDR3 DNA: TGTGCCAGCTCACCTTCGGGACTAGCTGGCGAGCAGTACTTC
CDR3 protein: CASSPSGLAGEQYF
J gene: TRBJ2-7
D gene: TRBD2
V gene: TRBV18

CDR3 DNA: TGTGCCAGCTCACCAGGTCTTGAGGACTATGGCTACACCTTC
CDR3 protein: CASSPGLEDYGYTF
J gene: TRBJ1-2
D gene: .
V gene: TRBV18

CDR3 DNA: TGTGCCAGCAGCTTGGACAGGGGCAATCAGCCCCAGCATTTT
CDR3 protein: CASSLDRGNQPQHF
J gene: TRBJ1-5
D gene: TRBD1
V gene: TRBV7-2

CDR3 DNA: TGCGCCAGCAGTTTCGGACTAGCGGGCACCGGGGAGCTGTTTTTT
CDR3 protein: CASSFGLAGTGELFF
J gene: TRBJ2-2
D gene: TRBD2
V gene: TRBV10-2

CDR3 DNA: TGTGCCAGCAGTTCGGATCAGCCCCAGCATTTT
CDR3 protein: CASSSDQPQHF
J gene: TRBJ1-5
D gene: .
V gene: TRBV2

CDR3 DNA: TGTGCCAGCAGCCAGGGGGGAAGCACTGAAGCTTTCTTT
CDR3 protein: CASSQGGSTEAFF
J gene: TRBJ1-1
D gene: .
V gene: TRBV14

CDR3 DNA: TGTGCCAGCAGATACACAGGGGGCACTGAAGCTTTCTTT
CDR3 protein: CASRYTGGTEAFF
J gene: TRBJ1-1
D gene: TRBD1
V gene: TRBV5-4

CDR3 DNA: TGTGCCAGCAGCCCTCCGGGACAGCTTACCTACGAGCAGTACTTC
CDR3 protein: CASSPPGQLTYEQYF
J gene: TRBJ2-7
D gene: TRBD1
V gene: TRBV7-8

CDR3 DNA: TGTGCCAGCCGCTTGACAGGGCTGAACACTGAAGCTTTCTTT
CDR3 protein: CASRLTGLNTEAFF
J gene: TRBJ1-1
D gene: TRBD1
V gene: TRBV27

CDR3 DNA: TGTGCCAGCAGCGTAGGATCGAGGGAGACCCAGTACTTC
CDR3 protein: CASSVGSRETQYF
J gene: TRBJ2-5
D gene: .
V gene: TRBV9

CDR3 DNA: TGCGCCAGCAGCTTGGGGCAGGGAAAGGCGTCTAATGAAAAACTGTTTTTT
CDR3 protein: CASSLGQGKASNEKLFF
J gene: TRBJ1-4
D gene: .
V gene: TRBV5-1

CDR3 DNA: TGTGCCAGCAGTGATAGGCGGGGCTCCTACAATGAGCAGTTCTTC
CDR3 protein: CASSDRRGSYNEQFF
J gene: TRBJ2-1
D gene: .
V gene: TRBV2

CDR3 DNA: TGTGCCAGCAGCTTTTCAGGGGAATTGGGTCGGCAGTACTTC
CDR3 protein: CASSFSGELGRQYF
J gene: TRBJ2-7
D gene: .
V gene: TRBV7-9

CDR3 DNA: TGTGCCAGCACCCCTACAGGGGCCACTAATGAAAAACTGTTTTTT
CDR3 protein: CASTPTGATNEKLFF
J gene: TRBJ1-4
D gene: TRBD1
V gene: TRBV7-9

CDR3 DNA: TGTGCCAGCAGTCTTCGTAAAGCGGGGAGAGAATACGAGCAGTACTTC
CDR3 protein: CASSLRKAGREYEQYF
J gene: TRBJ2-7
D gene: TRBD2
V gene: TRBV5-4

CDR3 DNA: TGTGCCAGCAGCTTCAGGGATGGCTACACCTTC
CDR3 protein: CASSFRDGYTF
J gene: TRBJ1-2
D gene: .
V gene: TRBV5-6

CDR3 DNA: TGTGCCAGTAGTATAGCAGGGCGGACCGGGGAGCTGTTTTTT
CDR3 protein: CASSIAGRTGELFF
J gene: TRBJ2-2
D gene: .
V gene: TRBV19

CDR3 DNA: TGTGCCAGTAGTTTTCATTGGCGGGAGTTAGATACGCAGTATTTT
CDR3 protein: CASSFHWRELDTQYF
J gene: TRBJ2-3
D gene: TRBD2
V gene: TRBV6-5

CDR3 DNA: TGTGCCAGCAGCTCCGACTTAAGGGGGTATAGCAATCAGCCCCAGCATTTT
CDR3 protein: CASSSDLRGYSNQPQHF
J gene: TRBJ1-5
D gene: .
V gene: TRBV7-8

CDR3 DNA: TGCGCCAGCGTCCCGGGACATAACACCGGGGAGCTGTTTTTT
CDR3 protein: CASVPGHNTGELFF
J gene: TRBJ2-2
D gene: .
V gene: TRBV5-1

CDR3 DNA: TGTGCCAGCAGCGGGGGGGGCTTAGCTTTCTTT
CDR3 protein: CASSGGGLAFF
J gene: TRBJ1-1
D gene: .
V gene: TRBV5-4

CDR3 DNA: TGTGCCAGCAGTGAATCCTGGGGCTCGAATGAGCAGTTCTTC
CDR3 protein: CASSESWGSNEQFF
J gene: TRBJ2-1
D gene: .
V gene: TRBV25-1

CDR3 DNA: TGCGCCAGCAGCTTGACAGGGATTAATGAAAAACTGTTTTTT
CDR3 protein: CASSLTGINEKLFF
J gene: TRBJ1-4
D gene: .
V gene: TRBV5-1

CDR3 DNA: TGTGCCAGCAGTCAGGACTTCCCCGGGGAGCTGTTTTTT
CDR3 protein: CASSQDFPGELFF
J gene: TRBJ2-2
D gene: .
V gene: TRBV27

CDR3 DNA: TGTGCCAGCAGCTTAGCGGATAGCGGGAGGGAGCAGTTCTTC
CDR3 protein: CASSLADSGREQFF
J gene: TRBJ2-1
D gene: TRBD2
V gene: TRBV7-9

CDR3 DNA: TGCGCCAGCAGCGAGGGGGCTTCGAGCTCCTACGAGCAGTACTTC
CDR3 protein: CASSEGASSSYEQYF
J gene: TRBJ2-7
D gene: TRBD1
V gene: TRBV5-1

CDR3 DNA: TGTGCCAGCAGCCAAGGCGGGCGGGCTTGGACCGGGGAGCTGTTTTTT
CDR3 protein: CASSQGGRAWTGELFF
J gene: TRBJ2-2
D gene: .
V gene: TRBV14

CDR3 DNA: TGTGCCAGCAGCTTCGGGATCACCGGGGAGCTGTTTTTT
CDR3 protein: CASSFGITGELFF
J gene: TRBJ2-2
D gene: .
V gene: TRBV13

CDR3 DNA: TGTGCCAGCAGGGGACAGGGCAACACCGGGGAGCTGTTTTTT
CDR3 protein: CASRGQGNTGELFF
J gene: TRBJ2-2
D gene: TRBD1
V gene: TRBV6-1

CDR3 DNA: TGTGCCAGTACGAGCCGAGAGATAAATCAGCCCCAGCATTTT
CDR3 protein: CASTSREINQPQHF
J gene: TRBJ1-5
D gene: .
V gene: TRBV19

CDR3 DNA: TGTGCCAGCTCTCAAACAACAGGATTGTATAGCAATCAGCCCCAGCATTTT
CDR3 protein: CASSQTTGLYSNQPQHF
J gene: TRBJ1-5
D gene: .
V gene: TRBV18

CDR3 DNA: TGTGCCAGCAGTGAATTGGGACAGTCGAATGAAAAACTGTTTTTT
CDR3 protein: CASSELGQSNEKLFF
J gene: TRBJ1-4
D gene: TRBD1
V gene: TRBV6-1

CDR3 DNA: TGTGCCAGTAGTGCCGGGACAGGGGGCATCAATGAGCAGTTCTTC
CDR3 protein: CASSAGTGGINEQFF
J gene: TRBJ2-1
D gene: TRBD1
V gene: TRBV19

CDR3 DNA: TGTGCTAGTGGTTTGGAGACATTCTACGAGCAGTACTTC
CDR3 protein: CASGLETFYEQYF
J gene: TRBJ2-7
D gene: .
V gene: TRBV12-5

CDR3 DNA: TGTGCCAGCAGCCTGGGGAGCTCCTTCTACGAGCAGTACTTC
CDR3 protein: CASSLGSSFYEQYF
J gene: TRBJ2-7
D gene: .
V gene: TRBV5-6

CDR3 DNA: TGCGCCAGCAGCTTCGCCGGGCCCGGAGGAGAGGAGCAGTACTTC
CDR3 protein: CASSFAGPGGEEQYF
J gene: TRBJ2-7
D gene: .
V gene: TRBV5-1